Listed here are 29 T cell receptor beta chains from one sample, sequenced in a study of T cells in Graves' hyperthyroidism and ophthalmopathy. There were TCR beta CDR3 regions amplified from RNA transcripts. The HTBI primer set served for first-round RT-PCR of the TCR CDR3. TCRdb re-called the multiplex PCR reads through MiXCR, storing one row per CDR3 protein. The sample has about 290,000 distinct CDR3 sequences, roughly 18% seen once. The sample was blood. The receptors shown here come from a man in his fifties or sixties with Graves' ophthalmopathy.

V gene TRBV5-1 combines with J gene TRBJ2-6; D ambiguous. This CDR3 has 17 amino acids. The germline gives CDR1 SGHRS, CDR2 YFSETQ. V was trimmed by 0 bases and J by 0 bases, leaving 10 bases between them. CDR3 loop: CASSLAATRSGANVLTF. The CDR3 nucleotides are TGCGCCAGCAGCTTGGCCGCGACCCGCTCTGGGGCCAACGTCCTGACTTTC.

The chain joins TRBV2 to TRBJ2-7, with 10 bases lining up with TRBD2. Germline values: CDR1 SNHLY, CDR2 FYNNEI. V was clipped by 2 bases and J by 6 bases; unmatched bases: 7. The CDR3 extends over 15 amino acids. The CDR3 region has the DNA TGTGCCAGCAGTGAACTAGCGGGAGAGTTAATCGAGCAGTACTTC. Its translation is CASSELAGELIEQYF.

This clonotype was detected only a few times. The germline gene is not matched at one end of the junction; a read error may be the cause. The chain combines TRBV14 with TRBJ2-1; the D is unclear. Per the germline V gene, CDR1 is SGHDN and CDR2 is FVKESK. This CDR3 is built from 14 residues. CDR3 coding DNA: TGTGCCAGCAGCCCCAGAACGGTCTACGATGAGCAGTTCTTC. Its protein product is CASSPRTVYDEQFF.

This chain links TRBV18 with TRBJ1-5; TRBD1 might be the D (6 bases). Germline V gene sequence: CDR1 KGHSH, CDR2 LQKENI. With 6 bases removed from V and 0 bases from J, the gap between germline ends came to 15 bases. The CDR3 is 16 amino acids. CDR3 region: CASSTGLSNSNQPQHF. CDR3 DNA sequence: TGTGCCAGCTCGACAGGTCTATCTAATAGCAATCAGCCCCAGCATTTT. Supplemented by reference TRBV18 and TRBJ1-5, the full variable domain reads NAGVMQNPRHLVRRRGQEARLRCSPMKGHSHVYWYRQLPEEGLKFMVYLQKENIIDESGMPKERFSAEFPKEGPSILRIQQVVRGDSAAYFCASSTGLSNSNQPQHFGDGTRLSIL.

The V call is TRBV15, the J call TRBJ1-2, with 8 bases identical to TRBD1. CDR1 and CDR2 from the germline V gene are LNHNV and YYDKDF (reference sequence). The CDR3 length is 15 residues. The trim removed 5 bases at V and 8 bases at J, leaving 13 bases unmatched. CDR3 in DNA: TGTGCCACCAGCCCTTTCGACAGGGGACGCAGGGGCTACACCTTC. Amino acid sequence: CATSPFDRGRRGYTF.

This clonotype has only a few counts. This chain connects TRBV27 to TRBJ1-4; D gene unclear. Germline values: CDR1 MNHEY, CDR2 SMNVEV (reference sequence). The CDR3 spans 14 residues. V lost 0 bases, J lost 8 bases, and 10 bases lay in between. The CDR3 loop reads CASSLSGFGEKLFF. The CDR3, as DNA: TGTGCCAGCAGTTTATCGGGGTTTGGAGAAAAACTGTTTTTT.

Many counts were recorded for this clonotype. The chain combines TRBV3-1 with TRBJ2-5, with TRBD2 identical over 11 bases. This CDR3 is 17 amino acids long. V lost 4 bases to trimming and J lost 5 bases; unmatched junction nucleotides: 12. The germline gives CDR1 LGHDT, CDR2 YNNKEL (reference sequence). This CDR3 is CASSPLVAGGPRETQYF. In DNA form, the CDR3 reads TGTGCCAGCAGCCCCCTAGTAGCGGGAGGGCCTAGGGAGACCCAGTACTTC.

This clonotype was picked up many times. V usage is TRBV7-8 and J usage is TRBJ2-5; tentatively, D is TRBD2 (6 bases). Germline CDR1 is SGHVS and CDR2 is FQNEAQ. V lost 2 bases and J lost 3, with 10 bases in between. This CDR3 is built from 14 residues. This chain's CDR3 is CASSLSGEEETQYF. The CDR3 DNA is TGTGCCAGCAGCTTATCGGGGGAGGAAGAGACCCAGTACTTC. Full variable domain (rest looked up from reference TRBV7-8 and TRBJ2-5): GAGVSQSPRYKVAKRGQDVALRCDPISGHVSLFWYQQALGQGPEFLTYFQNEAQLDKSGLPSDRFFAERPEGSVSTLKIQRTQQEDSAVYLCASSLSGEEETQYFGPGTRLLVL.

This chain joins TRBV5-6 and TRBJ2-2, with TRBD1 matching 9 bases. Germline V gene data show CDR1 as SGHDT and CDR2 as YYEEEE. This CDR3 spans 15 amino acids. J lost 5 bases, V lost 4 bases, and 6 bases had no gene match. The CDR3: CASSRTGAGTGELFF. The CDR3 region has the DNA TGTGCCAGCAGCCGGACAGGGGCCGGAACCGGGGAGCTGTTTTTT.

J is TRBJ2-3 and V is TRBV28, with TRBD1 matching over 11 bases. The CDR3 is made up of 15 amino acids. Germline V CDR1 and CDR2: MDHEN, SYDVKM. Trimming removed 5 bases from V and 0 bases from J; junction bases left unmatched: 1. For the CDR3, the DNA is TGTGCCAGCAGTGGGACAGGGGGTAGCACAGATACGCAGTATTTT. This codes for CASSGTGGSTDTQYF.

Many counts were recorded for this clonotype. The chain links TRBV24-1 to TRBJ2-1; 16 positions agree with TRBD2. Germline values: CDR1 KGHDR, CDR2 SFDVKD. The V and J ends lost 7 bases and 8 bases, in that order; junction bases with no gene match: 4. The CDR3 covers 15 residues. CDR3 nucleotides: TGTGCCACCAGCGGGACTAGCGGGGGGGGGTATGAGCAGTTCTTC. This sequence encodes CATSGTSGGGYEQFF.

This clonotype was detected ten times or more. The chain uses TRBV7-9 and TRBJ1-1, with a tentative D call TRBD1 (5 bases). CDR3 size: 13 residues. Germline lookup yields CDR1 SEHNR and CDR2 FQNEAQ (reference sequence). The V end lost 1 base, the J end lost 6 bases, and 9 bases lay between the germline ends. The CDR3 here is CASSLGTNSEAFF. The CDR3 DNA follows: TGTGCCAGCAGCTTAGGGACAAATTCTGAAGCTTTCTTT.

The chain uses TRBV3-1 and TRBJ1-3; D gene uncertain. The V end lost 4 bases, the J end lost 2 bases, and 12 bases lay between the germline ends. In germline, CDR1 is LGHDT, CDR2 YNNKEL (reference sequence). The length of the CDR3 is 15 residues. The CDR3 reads CASSPGVGPGNTIYF. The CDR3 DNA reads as TGTGCCAGCAGCCCTGGAGTTGGTCCTGGAAACACCATATATTTT.

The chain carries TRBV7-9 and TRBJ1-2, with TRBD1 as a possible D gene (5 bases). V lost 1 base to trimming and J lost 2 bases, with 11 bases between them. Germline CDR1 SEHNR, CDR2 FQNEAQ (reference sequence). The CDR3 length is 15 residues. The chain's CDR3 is CASSLEVRGNYGYTF. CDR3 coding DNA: TGTGCCAGCAGCTTAGAAGTTAGGGGCAACTATGGCTACACCTTC.

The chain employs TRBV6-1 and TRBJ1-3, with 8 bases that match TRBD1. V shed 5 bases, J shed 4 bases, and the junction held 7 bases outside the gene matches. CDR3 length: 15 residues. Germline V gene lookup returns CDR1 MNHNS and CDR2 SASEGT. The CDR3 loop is CASSSSDRGGNTIYF. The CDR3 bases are TGTGCCAGCAGTTCCTCAGACAGGGGAGGAAACACCATATATTTT.

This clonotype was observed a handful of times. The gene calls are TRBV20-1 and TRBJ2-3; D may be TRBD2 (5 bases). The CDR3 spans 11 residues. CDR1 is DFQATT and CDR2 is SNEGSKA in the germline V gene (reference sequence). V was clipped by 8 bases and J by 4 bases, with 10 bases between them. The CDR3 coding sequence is TGCAGTTTCAATAGCGCAGATACGCAGTATTTT. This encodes CSFNSADTQYF.

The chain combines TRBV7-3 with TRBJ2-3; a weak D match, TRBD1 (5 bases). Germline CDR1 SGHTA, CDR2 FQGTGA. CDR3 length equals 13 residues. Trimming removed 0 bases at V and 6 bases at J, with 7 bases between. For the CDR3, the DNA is TGTGCCAGCAGCTTAACCCGACAGGATACGCAGTATTTT. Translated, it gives CASSLTRQDTQYF.

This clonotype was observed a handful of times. The CDR3 nucleotides are TGTGCCTGGAGTAGGGCCCCGGAGGTCTACAATGAGCAGTTCTTC. Translating it yields CAWSRAPEVYNEQFF. The genes are TRBV30 and TRBJ2-1, with a weak D call TRBD2 (5 bases). The CDR3 totals 15 residues. Germline V lookup: CDR1 GTSNPN, CDR2 SVGIG (reference sequence). V was trimmed by 2 bases and J by 3 bases, leaving 14 bases between them.

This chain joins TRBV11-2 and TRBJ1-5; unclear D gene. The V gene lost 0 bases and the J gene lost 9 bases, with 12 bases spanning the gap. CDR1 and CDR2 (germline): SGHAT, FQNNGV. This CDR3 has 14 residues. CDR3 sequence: CASSLDSSPRPQHF. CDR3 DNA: TGTGCCAGCAGCTTAGATTCCAGTCCCCGGCCCCAGCATTTT.

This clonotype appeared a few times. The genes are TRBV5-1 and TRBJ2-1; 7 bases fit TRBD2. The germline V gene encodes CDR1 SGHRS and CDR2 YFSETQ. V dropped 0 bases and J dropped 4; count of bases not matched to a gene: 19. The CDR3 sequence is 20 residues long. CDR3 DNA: TGCGCCAGCAGCTTGGTGGGGCCGACTAGCAAAACGCGGGTTTACAATGAGCAGTTCTTC. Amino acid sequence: CASSLVGPTSKTRVYNEQFF. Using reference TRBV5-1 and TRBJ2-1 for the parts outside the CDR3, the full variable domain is KAGVTQTPRYLIKTRGQQVTLSCSPISGHRSVSWYQQTPGQGLQFLFEYFSETQRNKGNFPGRFSGRQFSNSRSEMNVSTLELGDSALYLCASSLVGPTSKTRVYNEQFFGPGTRLTVL.

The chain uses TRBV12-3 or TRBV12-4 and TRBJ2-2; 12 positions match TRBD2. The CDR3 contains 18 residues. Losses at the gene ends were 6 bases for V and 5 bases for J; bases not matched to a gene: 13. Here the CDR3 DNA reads TGTGCCAGCAGGCCGGGACTAGCGGGCCTGACTGGGACCGGGGAGCTGTTTTTT. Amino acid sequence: CASRPGLAGLTGTGELFF.

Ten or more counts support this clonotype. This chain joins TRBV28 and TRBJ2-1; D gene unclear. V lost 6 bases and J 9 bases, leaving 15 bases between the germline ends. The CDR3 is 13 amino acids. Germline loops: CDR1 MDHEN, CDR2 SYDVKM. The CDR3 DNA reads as TGTGCCAGCAGCTCGCTAGGAGTCATTGAGCAGTTCTTC. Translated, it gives CASSSLGVIEQFF.

The CDR3 region has the DNA TGTGCCAGCAGCGTAGGACACCCAAGCACAGATACGCAGTATTTT. As protein: CASSVGHPSTDTQYF. The chain combines TRBV9 with TRBJ2-3; D is ambiguous. Germline CDR1 SGDLS, CDR2 YYNGEE. Deletions cut 0 bases from V and 0 bases from J, with 8 bases between. This CDR3 contains 15 residues.

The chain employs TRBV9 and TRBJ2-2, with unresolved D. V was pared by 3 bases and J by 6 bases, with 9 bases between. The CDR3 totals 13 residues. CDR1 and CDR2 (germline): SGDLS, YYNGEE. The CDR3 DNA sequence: TGTGCCAGCAGCGGCCCGAGTCCCGGGGAGCTGTTTTTT. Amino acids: CASSGPSPGELFF.

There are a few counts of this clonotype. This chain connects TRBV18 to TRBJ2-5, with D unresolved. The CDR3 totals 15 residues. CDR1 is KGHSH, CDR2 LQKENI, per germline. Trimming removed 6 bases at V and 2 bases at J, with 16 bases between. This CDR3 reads CASSQILGGQETQYF. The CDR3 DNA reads TGTGCCAGCTCCCAAATACTGGGCGGACAAGAGACCCAGTACTTC.

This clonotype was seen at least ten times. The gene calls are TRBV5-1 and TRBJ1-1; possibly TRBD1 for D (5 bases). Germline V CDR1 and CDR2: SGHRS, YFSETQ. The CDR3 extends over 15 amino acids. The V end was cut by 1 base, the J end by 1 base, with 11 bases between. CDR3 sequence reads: CASSLSGTPNTEAFF. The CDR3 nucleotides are TGCGCCAGCAGCTTGTCGGGGACCCCGAACACTGAAGCTTTCTTT.

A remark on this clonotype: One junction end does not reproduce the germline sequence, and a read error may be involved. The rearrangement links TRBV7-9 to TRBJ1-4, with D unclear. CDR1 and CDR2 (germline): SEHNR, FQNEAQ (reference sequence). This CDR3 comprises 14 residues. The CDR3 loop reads CASSLLATNERLFF. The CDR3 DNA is TGTGCCAGCAGCCTTCTGGCAACTAATGAAAGACTGTTTTTT.

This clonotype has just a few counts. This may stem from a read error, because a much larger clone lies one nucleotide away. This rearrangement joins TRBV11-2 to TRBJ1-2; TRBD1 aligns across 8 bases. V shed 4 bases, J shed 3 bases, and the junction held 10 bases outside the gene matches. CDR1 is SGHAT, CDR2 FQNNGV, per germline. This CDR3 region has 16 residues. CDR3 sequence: CASSSIRTGPDYGYTF. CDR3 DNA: TGTGCCAGCAGCTCCATACGGACAGGGCCTGACTATGGCTACACCTTC.

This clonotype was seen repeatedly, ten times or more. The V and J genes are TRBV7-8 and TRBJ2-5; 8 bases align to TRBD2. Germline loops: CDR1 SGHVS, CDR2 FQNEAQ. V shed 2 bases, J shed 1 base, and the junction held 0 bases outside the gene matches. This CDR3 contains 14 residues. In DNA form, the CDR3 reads TGTGCCAGCAGCTTAACTAGCGGCCAAGAGACCCAGTACTTC. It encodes CASSLTSGQETQYF.